What follows are 18 T cell receptor beta chains derived from one specimen sequenced in a study of cytomegalovirus exposure and HLA in healthy donors. Amplification used 60 Vbeta primers and 13 Jbeta primers. The method was immunoSEQ multiplex PCR; TCRdb's version includes in-frame clones alone and lacks a portion of them. The data show around 190,000 clones, around 84% seen once. Sample: PBMCs. These receptors originate from a woman younger than 35 in good health and CMV-seronegative.

The genes are TRBV9 and TRBJ2-7, with 9 bases matching TRBD1. The V gene's germline CDR1 is SGDLS and CDR2 YYNGEE. CDR3 length equals 14 residues. V was pared by 3 bases and J by 0 bases, with 1 base of the junction left unmatched. CDR3 loop: CASSGTGASYEQYF. The CDR3 DNA reads TGTGCCAGCAGCGGGACAGGGGCCTCCTACGAGCAGTACTTC.

Only a few counts were recorded for this clone. This chain connects TRBV9 to TRBJ1-2, with no clear D. Germline values: CDR1 SGDLS, CDR2 YYNGEE. The CDR3 length is 14 residues. V lost 0 bases and J 7 bases, leaving 13 bases between the germline ends. The CDR3 reads CASSVGGGKGGYTF. In DNA form, the CDR3 reads TGTGCCAGCAGCGTAGGGGGAGGGAAGGGTGGCTACACCTTC.

The chain employs TRBV10-2 and TRBJ2-5; D might be TRBD1 (6 bases). Trimming shortened V by 10 bases and J by 4 bases, and 16 bases separated the two germline ends. Germline values: CDR1 WSHSY, CDR2 SAAADI. CDR3 length: 13 residues. The CDR3 DNA reads TGCGCCACCACGCAGGGGCTCCTAGAGACCCAGTACTTC. This sequence encodes CATTQGLLETQYF.

The CDR3 loop is CAGGVGSGNEQFF. The CDR3 bases are TGTGCCGGAGGGGTAGGGTCGGGTAATGAGCAGTTCTTC. This rearrangement joins TRBV2 to TRBJ2-1, with D perhaps TRBD2 (6 bases). V lost 11 bases and J 7 bases, leaving 18 bases between the germline ends. The CDR3 covers 13 residues. Germline CDR1 is SNHLY and CDR2 is FYNNEI.

This chain links TRBV4-3 with TRBJ2-1; 9 nucleotides line up with TRBD1. The CDR3 totals 16 residues. V shed 1 base, J shed 4 bases, and the junction held 5 bases outside the gene matches. Germline-derived CDR1 and CDR2 are LGHNA and YSLEER. The CDR3 protein is CASSQAPGTGYNEQFF. The CDR3 DNA reads TGCGCCAGCAGCCAAGCCCCCGGGACAGGGTACAATGAGCAGTTCTTC.

In DNA, the CDR3 is TGTGCCAGCTCACCACAGTCGGGTTCCTACGAGCAGTACTTC. Translated, it gives CASSPQSGSYEQYF. The chain combines TRBV18 with TRBJ2-7; D is unclear. Looked up from germline, CDR1 is KGHSH and CDR2 is LQKENI. There are 14 residues in the CDR3. The V end was cut by 1 base, the J end by 1 base, with 8 bases between.

This clone was seen just once. The rearrangement links TRBV6-1 to TRBJ1-2, with D unclear. The CDR3 is made up of 12 amino acids. CDR1 and CDR2 from the germline V gene are MNHNS and SASEGT. V was trimmed by 7 bases and J by 4 bases, leaving 10 bases between them. This CDR3 is CASTAVIYGYTF. The CDR3 DNA sequence: TGTGCCAGCACCGCAGTCATCTATGGCTACACCTTC.

A few counts support this clone. This chain connects TRBV5-5 to TRBJ2-7; 8 bases are a match to TRBD1. V was pared by 0 bases and J by 1 base, with 6 bases of the junction left unmatched. This CDR3 has 16 residues. Germline lookup yields CDR1 SGHKS and CDR2 YYEKEE (reference sequence). Here the CDR3 DNA reads TGTGCCAGCAGCTTGGGTTTTCGGGACAGGTCCTACGAGCAGTACTTC. Encoded protein: CASSLGFRDRSYEQYF.

The chain links TRBV5-8 to TRBJ1-2, with D possibly TRBD1 on 5 matching bases. Germline-derived CDR1 and CDR2 are SGHTS and YDEGEE. Trimming shortened V by 4 bases and J by 4 bases, and 20 bases separated the two germline ends. The CDR3 is 16 amino acids. In DNA form, the CDR3 reads TGTGCCAGCAGCCACGAAACGGGGGGAGCTGGCTATGGCTACACCTTC. It is translated as CASSHETGGAGYGYTF.

The gene calls are TRBV4-1 and TRBJ2-3; TRBD2 agrees at 8 bases. The CDR3 loop spans 18 amino acids. V dropped 1 base and J dropped 2; count of bases not matched to a gene: 11. Germline CDR1 MGHRA, CDR2 YSYEKL. The CDR3 sequence: CASSQGVRPAGVTDTQYF. For the CDR3, the DNA is TGCGCCAGCAGCCAAGGGGTTCGGCCAGCGGGAGTCACAGATACGCAGTATTTT.

This chain links TRBV2 with TRBJ1-1; 10 bases align to TRBD1. The CDR3 consists of 14 residues. The trim removed 6 bases at V and 3 bases at J, leaving 4 bases unmatched. Germline values: CDR1 SNHLY, CDR2 FYNNEI. CDR3: CASRDRGTYTEAFF. The DNA of the CDR3 is TGTGCCAGCAGGGACAGGGGGACTTACACTGAAGCTTTCTTT.

The V gene is TRBV28, the J gene TRBJ2-7; 8 nucleotides match TRBD2. The germline V gene encodes CDR1 MDHEN and CDR2 SYDVKM. The junction had 12 bases not matched to a gene; V was cut back by 10 bases and J by 4 bases. The CDR3 consists of 14 residues. CDR3 in DNA: TGTGCCACAGTGTCATTAGCGGGGACATACGAGCAGTACTTC. Encoded protein: CATVSLAGTYEQYF.

The chain combines TRBV4-3 with TRBJ2-3; TRBD2 matches 9 bases. The CDR3 has 15 residues. The V and J ends lost 0 bases and 4 bases, in that order; junction bases with no gene match: 2. CDR1 LGHNA and CDR2 YSLEER come from the germline V gene. CDR3 sequence (DNA): TGCGCCAGCAGCCAAGAAGGGACTAGCTCAGATACGCAGTATTTT. Its protein is CASSQEGTSSDTQYF.

The chain employs TRBV7-6 and TRBJ2-5, with a weak D call TRBD1 (6 bases). The end of the DNA is better explained by TRBJ2-7, so the J call may be wrong. This CDR3 is 15 amino acids long. Germline CDR1 is SGHVS and CDR2 is FNYEAQ. CDR3 sequence (DNA): TGTGCCAGCAGCCCTAGGGGGACCTTGTCCTACGAGCAGTACTTC. Translating gives CASSPRGTLSYEQYF.

Regarding this clone: The junction does not match germline at one end; this may be a read error. The chain joins TRBV7-9 to TRBJ2-3; TRBD2 is a possible D gene (7 bases). Per the germline V gene, CDR1 is SEHNR and CDR2 is FQNEAQ (reference sequence). The CDR3 contains 16 residues. This CDR3 reads CSSSTGMVAGGDTQYF. The CDR3 DNA is TGTTCCAGCAGCACAGGGATGGTAGCGGGTGGAGATACGCAGTATTTT.

This rearrangement joins TRBV2 to TRBJ1-2; the D is unclear. The CDR3 contains 11 residues. V was clipped by 10 bases and J by 6 bases, with 12 bases between them. Germline loops: CDR1 SNHLY, CDR2 FYNNEI. The CDR3 coding sequence is TGTGCCAAGCCCACGAACGATGGCTACACCTTC. Translated: CAKPTNDGYTF.

This chain joins TRBV5-5 and TRBJ1-6; possible D gene TRBD1, 6 bases. With 0 bases removed from V and 5 bases from J, the gap between germline ends came to 6 bases. The CDR3 totals 14 residues. Germline V gene lookup returns CDR1 SGHKS and CDR2 YYEKEE (reference sequence). The CDR3 loop reads CASSLGQDNSPLHF. The DNA of the CDR3 is TGTGCCAGCAGCTTGGGACAGGATAATTCACCCCTCCACTTT.

V usage is TRBV28 and J usage is TRBJ2-7; weak D call: TRBD2 (6 bases). The CDR3 runs 15 residues. CDR1 is MDHEN, CDR2 SYDVKM, per germline. Between the trimmed V and J ends, which lost 2 bases and 4 bases, there was a span of 15 bases. CDR3 protein: CASSLKSGVAYEQYF. CDR3 DNA: TGTGCCAGCAGTTTAAAGTCGGGAGTAGCTTACGAGCAGTACTTC.